The 14 T cell receptor beta chains given below trace back to one sample, sequenced in a study of cytomegalovirus exposure and HLA in healthy donors. Assay used: immunoSEQ multiplex PCR; TCRdb lists only in-frame clones, some missing. The data show about 150,000 clones, 75% to 90% seen once. What was sequenced was PBMCs. The receptors were gathered from a man aged 18 to 35 in good health and CMV-seropositive.

This clone was picked up many times. This chain links TRBV15 with TRBJ2-3; 7 positions match TRBD2. This CDR3 has 15 amino acids. The junction had 4 bases not matched to a gene; V was cut back by 4 bases and J by 0 bases. The germline gives CDR1 LNHNV, CDR2 YYDKDF (reference sequence). The CDR3 DNA follows: TGTGCCACCAGCAATCCAGCGGGGAGCACAGATACGCAGTATTTT. It yields the protein CATSNPAGSTDTQYF.

The chain is built from TRBV6-5 and TRBJ1-1; tentatively, D is TRBD1 (5 bases). CDR1 and CDR2 from the germline V gene are MNHEY and SVGAGI. V was pared by 6 bases and J by 0 bases, with 11 bases between. The CDR3 is made up of 14 amino acids. The CDR3 sequence: CASSPQDLNTEAFF. In DNA, the CDR3 is TGTGCCAGCAGCCCACAGGACCTGAACACTGAAGCTTTCTTT.

The V gene is TRBV30, the J gene TRBJ2-7, with 9 bases that match TRBD1. This CDR3 is 15 amino acids long. Losses at the gene ends were 2 bases for V and 3 bases for J; bases not matched to a gene: 8. The germline gives CDR1 GTSNPN, CDR2 SVGIG (reference sequence). The CDR3 sequence is CAWSIQGTGFYEQYF. DNA of the CDR3: TGTGCCTGGAGTATCCAAGGGACAGGGTTCTACGAGCAGTACTTC. Variable domain in full (rest from reference TRBV30 and TRBJ2-7): SQTIHQWPATLVQPVGSPLSLECTVEGTSNPNLYWYRQAAGRGLQLLFYSVGIGQISSEVPQNLSASRPQDRQFILSSKKLLLSDSGFYLCAWSIQGTGFYEQYFGPGTRLTVT.

The V gene is TRBV18, the J gene TRBJ1-5; D is perhaps TRBD1 (5 bases). The CDR3 loop spans 14 amino acids. The germline CDR1 and CDR2 sequences are KGHSH and LQKENI. V was cut by 1 base and J by 6 bases, with 10 bases left in between. The CDR3 coding sequence is TGTGCCAGCTCACCACAGGGGTGGAGTCAGCCCCAGCATTTT. As protein: CASSPQGWSQPQHF.

In the case of this clone: This likely traces to a read error, being one base from a far larger clone. V usage is TRBV5-4 and J usage is TRBJ2-7, with TRBD1 as a possible D gene (6 bases). The CDR3 is made up of 16 amino acids. The germline V gene has CDR1 SGHNT and CDR2 YYREEE (reference sequence). The V gene lost 3 bases and the J gene lost 3 bases, with 19 bases spanning the gap. Written as DNA, the CDR3 is TGTGCCAGCAGCTCAACCTACAGGGTTCAAGACTACGAGCAGTACTTC. Protein sequence: CASSSTYRVQDYEQYF.

The chain employs TRBV7-2 and TRBJ2-3; D ambiguous. Trimming removed 2 bases at V and 6 bases at J, with 15 bases between. The CDR3 totals 15 residues. Germline V gene sequence: CDR1 SGHTA, CDR2 FQGNSA. The CDR3 bases are TGTGCCAGCAGCTTATCCAGCGCCCCACTGGATACGCAGTATTTT. Amino acids: CASSLSSAPLDTQYF.

The CDR3 loop reads CASSYEPRGNNEQFF. In nucleotides, the CDR3 is TGTGCCAGCAGTTACGAACCTAGGGGTAACAATGAGCAGTTCTTC. The gene calls are TRBV6-6 and TRBJ2-1; TRBD1 is a possible D gene (5 bases). This CDR3 has 15 residues. Germline CDR1 and CDR2: MNHNY and SVGAGI (reference sequence). Trimming pared 2 bases from V and 5 bases from J, leaving 13 bases between.

The table lists this clone with a count of one. The chain uses TRBV25-1 and TRBJ1-2, with TRBD1 matching 10 bases. Losses at the gene ends were 2 bases for V and 8 bases for J; bases not matched to a gene: 8. CDR1 is MGHDK and CDR2 is SYGVNS in the germline V gene. The CDR3 is made up of 15 amino acids. CDR3 in DNA: TGTGCCAGCAGTGAAGTAGCCGGGACAGGGGAGGGCTACACCTTC. Its protein product is CASSEVAGTGEGYTF.

The chain joins TRBV27 to TRBJ2-1; D possibly corresponds to TRBD2 (5 bases). This CDR3 is 13 amino acids long. V shed 5 bases and J shed 2 bases, with 7 bases lying between them. Germline CDR1 MNHEY, CDR2 SMNVEV (reference sequence). CDR3 DNA sequence: TGTGCCAGCAGTCCCGGGGCCTACAATGAGCAGTTCTTC. The encoded protein is CASSPGAYNEQFF.

This chain connects TRBV11-2 to TRBJ1-5; D is unclear. CDR1 SGHAT and CDR2 FQNNGV come from the germline V gene. The CDR3 consists of 15 residues. Trimming stripped 0 bases from V and 2 bases from J, with 8 bases between. CDR3 sequence: CASSLDLAGNQPQHF. In nucleotides, the CDR3 is TGTGCCAGCAGCTTAGATCTGGCAGGCAATCAGCCCCAGCATTTT.

This clone was recorded only once. This chain links TRBV9 with TRBJ2-1; 15 nucleotides align to TRBD2. The CDR3 covers 15 residues. CDR1 and CDR2 from the germline V gene are SGDLS and YYNGEE. The trim removed 3 bases at V and 7 bases at J, leaving 2 bases unmatched. The CDR3 coding sequence is TGTGCCAGCAGCGGGACTAGCGGGAGGGCAAATGAGCAGTTCTTC. This codes for CASSGTSGRANEQFF.

The rearrangement joins TRBV9 to TRBJ1-1; TRBD1 matches 8 bases. CDR1 SGDLS and CDR2 YYNGEE come from the germline V gene. This CDR3 contains 14 residues. The V segment lost 2 bases and the J segment 2 bases; nucleotides outside the gene matches: 2. In nucleotides, the CDR3 is TGTGCCAGCAGCGTCGACAGGGGAAACACTGAAGCTTTCTTT. It translates to CASSVDRGNTEAFF.

The rearrangement joins TRBV6-1 to TRBJ1-3; TRBD1 aligns across 7 bases. V lost 6 bases, J lost 1 base, and 3 bases stayed unmatched. Germline CDR1 reads MNHNS; CDR2 reads SASEGT. CDR3 length equals 14 residues. The CDR3: CASRNRGSGNTIYF. The CDR3 region has the DNA TGTGCCAGCAGGAACAGGGGTTCTGGAAACACCATATATTTT.

The rearrangement uses TRBV14 and TRBJ2-1, with 8 bases identical to TRBD1. Germline values: CDR1 SGHDN, CDR2 FVKESK. This CDR3 has 17 residues. J gave up 3 bases and V 1 base, and 8 bases lay outside the gene matches. The CDR3 loop reads CASSQGSGTGNYNEQFF. The CDR3 DNA is TGTGCCAGCAGCCAAGGGTCCGGGACAGGAAACTACAATGAGCAGTTCTTC.